The 14 T cell receptor beta chains given below trace back to one sample, sequenced in a study of TIL therapy for anti-PD-1-resistant metastatic lung cancer. The sample's time point: pre-treatment sample, taken before nivolumab and TIL therapy. This was the immunoSEQ v3 assay. Sequenced by immunoSEQ multiplex PCR; TCRdb stores in-frame clones only, minus some. The sample has tens of thousands of clones; around 80% are singletons. The sample here was blood, taken at baseline. These receptors were taken from a man aged 65 to 85 with non-small cell lung cancer.

CDR3 bases: TGCAGCGTTCGGACAGTCGATTCCTACTACGAGCAGTACTTC. It specifies CSVRTVDSYYEQYF. The V and J genes are TRBV29-1 and TRBJ2-7; D perhaps matches TRBD1 (6 bases). Trimming took 5 bases from V and 3 from J, leaving 17 bases between them. The V gene's germline CDR1 is SQVTM and CDR2 ANQGSEA. The CDR3 sequence is 14 residues long.

The gene calls are TRBV25-1 and TRBJ2-1, with TRBD2 matching over 7 bases. This CDR3 contains 15 residues. Germline V gives CDR1 MGHDK, CDR2 SYGVNS. V lost 4 bases, J lost 4 bases, and 7 bases stayed unmatched. CDR3 protein: CASSVVGGNYNEQFF. The CDR3 nucleotides read TGTGCCAGCAGTGTGGTGGGGGGGAATTACAATGAGCAGTTCTTC.

The gene calls are TRBV11-2 and TRBJ1-5; D gene uncertain. V was clipped by 5 bases and J by 4 bases, with 21 bases between them. The CDR3 has 17 residues. The germline V gene encodes CDR1 SGHAT and CDR2 FQNNGV. This chain's CDR3 is CASSPKDGRLRNQPQHF. In DNA, the CDR3 is TGTGCCAGCAGCCCGAAGGACGGACGGCTTCGAAATCAGCCCCAGCATTTT.

The chain carries TRBV27 and TRBJ2-7; TRBD2 is a possible D gene (6 bases). Germline CDR1 reads MNHEY; CDR2 reads SMNVEV (reference sequence). CDR3 length equals 15 residues. V was shortened by 1 base and J by 4 bases, with 14 bases between the two germline ends. CDR3 in DNA: TGTGCCAGCAGTTTATGGGGGACTGATCCATACGAGCAGTACTTC. Protein: CASSLWGTDPYEQYF.

With regard to this clone: At one boundary the junction diverges from the germline segment, which might be a read error. The chain links TRBV28 to TRBJ1-4, with TRBD1 identical over 11 bases. Per germline, CDR1 MDHEN and CDR2 SYDVKM. The CDR3 extends over 15 amino acids. For the CDR3, the DNA is TGTGCCAGCAGTTTACTGGCCCGGGACAGGGGGAGTATGAACTTT. Amino acids: CASSLLARDRGSMNF.

CDR3 region: CASSLEVAGGYNEQFF. The CDR3 nucleotides read TGTGCCAGCAGCTTAGAGGTAGCGGGAGGTTACAATGAGCAGTTCTTC. This chain uses TRBV7-6 with TRBJ2-1, with 10 bases identical to TRBD2. CDR1 is SGHVS and CDR2 is FNYEAQ in the germline V gene. V dropped 1 base and J dropped 4; count of bases not matched to a gene: 4. This CDR3 has 16 amino acids.

This clone came up many times. The chain joins TRBV5-4 to TRBJ1-5; weak D call: TRBD1 (5 bases). Germline assignment: CDR1 SGHNT and CDR2 YYREEE (reference sequence). This CDR3 comprises 12 residues. V dropped 2 bases and J dropped 7 bases, with 7 bases sitting between them. CDR3 protein: CASSFQGQPQHF. CDR3 DNA: TGTGCCAGCAGCTTCCAGGGACAGCCCCAGCATTTT.

The chain is built from TRBV6-6 and TRBJ2-7; D gene unclear. V was trimmed by 5 bases and J by 2 bases, leaving 16 bases between them. The V gene's germline CDR1 is MNHNY and CDR2 SVGAGI (reference sequence). The CDR3 contains 15 residues. The CDR3 DNA follows: TGTGCCAGCAGTCGAAGCCCAGAATATCCCTACGAGCAGTACTTC. Residues: CASSRSPEYPYEQYF.

This clone has a handful of counts. The chain employs TRBV30 and TRBJ1-2; 10 positions agree with TRBD1. Germline V gene data show CDR1 as GTSNPN and CDR2 as SVGIG (reference sequence). V shed 3 bases, J shed 5 bases, and the junction held 15 bases outside the gene matches. There are 17 residues in the CDR3. CDR3 DNA: TGTGCCTGGAGGGGTCGTCCTTTCGACAGGGGGCGGTATGGCTACACCTTC. As protein: CAWRGRPFDRGRYGYTF.

This clone was observed a handful of times. The V call is TRBV5-5, the J call TRBJ2-5; TRBD1 aligns across 9 bases. The CDR3 spans 15 residues. Germline V gene lookup returns CDR1 SGHKS and CDR2 YYEKEE (reference sequence). The trim removed 4 bases at V and 4 bases at J, leaving 8 bases unmatched. CDR3 protein: CASSRDRGIRETQYF. Written as DNA, the CDR3 is TGTGCCAGCAGCCGTGACAGGGGGATAAGAGAGACCCAGTACTTC.

The V gene is TRBV28, the J gene TRBJ1-2, with D uncertain. From germline, CDR1 is MDHEN and CDR2 SYDVKM. The V end was cut by 6 bases, the J end by 7 bases, with 12 bases between. CDR3 length equals 12 residues. The CDR3 sequence: CASSLNSFGYTF. Here the CDR3 DNA reads TGTGCCAGCAGCCTAAACAGTTTTGGCTACACCTTC.

The chain is built from TRBV9 and TRBJ2-5; D is unresolved. V was shortened by 0 bases and J by 5 bases, with 11 bases between the two germline ends. The CDR3 spans 14 residues. Germline CDR1 is SGDLS and CDR2 is YYNGEE. CDR3 loop: CASSVGRVQETQYF. In nucleotides, the CDR3 is TGTGCCAGCAGCGTAGGAAGGGTTCAGGAGACCCAGTACTTC.

V and J are TRBV25-1 and TRBJ2-5, with D maybe TRBD2 (5 bases). The V end lost 4 bases, the J end lost 4 bases, and 13 bases lay between the germline ends. The CDR3 sequence is 14 residues long. Germline lookup yields CDR1 MGHDK and CDR2 SYGVNS. The CDR3 DNA reads as TGTGCCAGCAGTGGCCGCCATGGGAGAGAGACCCAGTACTTC. It specifies CASSGRHGRETQYF. Supplemented by reference TRBV25-1 and TRBJ2-5, the full variable domain reads EADIYQTPRYLVIGTGKKITLECSQTMGHDKMYWYQQDPGMELHLIHYSYGVNSTEKGDLSSESTVSRIRTEHFPLTLESARPSHTSQYLCASSGRHGRETQYFGPGTRLLVL.

The genes are TRBV9 and TRBJ2-3, with 11 nucleotides matching TRBD2. This CDR3 spans 15 amino acids. J lost 3 bases, V lost 4 bases, and 4 bases had no gene match. Germline CDR1 SGDLS, CDR2 YYNGEE. The CDR3 is CASSPRLAGTDTQYF. The CDR3, as DNA: TGTGCCAGCAGCCCCAGACTAGCGGGGACAGATACGCAGTATTTT.